This record concerns one T cell receptor (beta chain) sequence. The data derive from a study of cytomegalovirus exposure and HLA in healthy donors. PCR primers comprised 60 Vbeta and 13 Jbeta primers. Sequencing used immunoSEQ multiplex PCR; TCRdb keeps in-frame clones, though not all of them. This sample has more than 90,000 clones, with under 85% found just once. The germline CDR1 and CDR2 sequences are SGDLS and YYNGEE. V dropped 3 bases and J dropped 2 bases, with 7 bases sitting between them. The CDR3 has 13 amino acids. The clonotype was recovered from a woman between 40 and 55 years old in good health and CMV-seronegative. The chain uses TRBV9 and TRBJ2-3; D gene ambiguous. Sequencing was carried out using PBMCs. The CDR3 spells CASSGLNTDTQYF. The CDR3 DNA reads as TGTGCCAGCAGCGGACTGAACACAGATACGCAGTATTTT.